This T cell receptor (beta chain) was sequenced during a study of OX40 agonist ivuxolimab in advanced cancers. At the level of the study: From roughly 23 to 90 years was the age range, with a mean of around 60 years, and over 80% were male.

Patients with a history of autoimmune disease or on systemic immunosuppression were excluded. The study, taken as a whole, reports: Doses of 0.1 to 3.0 mg/kg were accompanied by clonal expansion of CD4+ and CD8+ blood T cells by week 6.

A remark on this clone: What it binds is unknown.

The data were produced by immunoSEQ multiplex PCR, yet TCRdb's version contains in-frame clones alone and is incomplete. The sample contains some 30,000 clones, about nine tenths of which appear only once. From germline, CDR1 is GTSNPN and CDR2 SVGIG (reference sequence). The CDR3 loop spans 12 amino acids. The V gene lost 1 base and the J gene lost 9 bases, with 10 bases spanning the gap. This sequence joins TRBV30 and TRBJ2-1; D might be TRBD1 (5 bases). The sequenced sample was CD4+ or CD8+ T cells sorted from blood, obtained in a trial of the OX40 agonist ivuxolimab. The sequence came from an adult with an advanced solid tumor such as melanoma, head and neck, liver or kidney cancer. The CDR3 sequence: CAWSEIGAEQFF. The DNA for the CDR3 is TGTGCCTGGAGTGAGATAGGGGCTGAGCAGTTCTTC.